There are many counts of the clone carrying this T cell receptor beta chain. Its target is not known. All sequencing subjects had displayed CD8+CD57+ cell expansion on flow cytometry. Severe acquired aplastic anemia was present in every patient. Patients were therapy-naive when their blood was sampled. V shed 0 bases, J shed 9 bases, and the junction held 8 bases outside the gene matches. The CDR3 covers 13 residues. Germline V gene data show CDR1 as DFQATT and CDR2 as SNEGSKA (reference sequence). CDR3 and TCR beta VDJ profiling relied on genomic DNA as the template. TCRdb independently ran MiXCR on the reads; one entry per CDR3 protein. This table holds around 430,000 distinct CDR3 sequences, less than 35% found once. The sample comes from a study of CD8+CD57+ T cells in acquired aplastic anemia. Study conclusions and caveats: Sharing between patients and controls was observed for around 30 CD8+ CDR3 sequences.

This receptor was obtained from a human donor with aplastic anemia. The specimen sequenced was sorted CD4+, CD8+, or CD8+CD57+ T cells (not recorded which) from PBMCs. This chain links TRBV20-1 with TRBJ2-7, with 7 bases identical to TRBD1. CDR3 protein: CSARDRQGEMQYF. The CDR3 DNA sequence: TGCAGTGCTAGAGATAGACAGGGAGAAATGCAGTACTTC.